A selection of T cell receptor beta chains follows, all from one sample in a study of blood T cell repertoires in COVID-19. Assay used: immunoSEQ multiplex PCR; TCRdb lists only in-frame clones, some missing. The sample lists around 200,000 clones, around 91% seen once, with 0.77% in the top ten. The material sequenced was PBMCs or T cells enriched from blood (not recorded which). The receptors come from a woman between 18 and 29 years old who had recovered from COVID-19. Both conserved end residues are part of each CDR3. D genes are given only for firm matches. Where a row states a size, it is once, few, many or the class of an expanded clone; other rows omit it.

- TRBJ2-2 TRBD2 TRBV6-4 CASRLAGETGELFF TGTGCCAGCAGACTAGCGGGAGAAACCGGGGAGCTGTTTTTT
- TRBJ2-2 TRBD2 TRBV25-1 CASSDLTSGRDTGELFF TGTGCCAGCAGTGACTTGACTAGCGGGAGGGACACCGGGGAGCTGTTTTTT
- TRBJ2-3 - TRBV5-5 CASSLVGVPTDTQYF TGTGCCAGCAGCTTGGTAGGGGTCCCCACAGATACGCAGTATTTT
- TRBJ2-5 - TRBV19 CASSPVGTGETQYF TGTGCCAGTAGCCCGGTGGGAACAGGGGAGACCCAGTACTTC
- TRBJ2-1 - TRBV2 CASRDRLGYNEQFF TGTGCCAGCAGGGACAGATTGGGCTACAATGAGCAGTTCTTC
- TRBJ2-5 TRBD1 TRBV2 CASSEPGGRGQETQYF TGTGCCAGCAGTGAGCCAGGGGGCAGGGGTCAAGAGACCCAGTACTTC
- TRBJ2-7 TRBD1 TRBV29-1 CSGSGQGYPYEQYF TGCAGCGGATCGGGACAGGGGTACCCCTACGAGCAGTACTTC
- TRBJ2-7 - TRBV30 CAWSVQVTQYF TGTGCCTGGAGTGTACAGGTGACGCAGTACTTC
- TRBJ2-7 - TRBV28 CASSANEQYF TGTGCCAGCAGCGCTAACGAGCAGTACTTC
few TRBJ1-2 - TRBV25-1 CASSGQGFYGYTF TGTGCCAGCTCGGGGCAGGGGTTCTATGGCTACACCTTC
- TRBJ1-1 - TRBV7-2 CASSPPGVENTEAFF TGTGCCAGCAGCCCCCCGGGGGTTGAGAACACTGAAGCTTTCTTT
- TRBJ2-7 TRBD2 TRBV27 CASSPQTVAGPYEQYF TGTGCCAGCAGTCCCCAGACGGTAGCGGGGCCCTACGAGCAGTACTTC
- TRBJ2-1 - TRBV27 CASSFAGNSYNEQFF TGTGCCAGCAGTTTCGCCGGGAACTCCTACAATGAGCAGTTCTTC
- TRBJ2-2 TRBD2 TRBV11-2 CASSTGLVGAGELFF TGTGCCAGCAGCACGGGACTAGTTGGGGCCGGGGAGCTGTTTTTT
- TRBJ1-5 - TRBV5-6 CARHVPQHF TGTGCCAGACACGTACCCCAGCATTTT